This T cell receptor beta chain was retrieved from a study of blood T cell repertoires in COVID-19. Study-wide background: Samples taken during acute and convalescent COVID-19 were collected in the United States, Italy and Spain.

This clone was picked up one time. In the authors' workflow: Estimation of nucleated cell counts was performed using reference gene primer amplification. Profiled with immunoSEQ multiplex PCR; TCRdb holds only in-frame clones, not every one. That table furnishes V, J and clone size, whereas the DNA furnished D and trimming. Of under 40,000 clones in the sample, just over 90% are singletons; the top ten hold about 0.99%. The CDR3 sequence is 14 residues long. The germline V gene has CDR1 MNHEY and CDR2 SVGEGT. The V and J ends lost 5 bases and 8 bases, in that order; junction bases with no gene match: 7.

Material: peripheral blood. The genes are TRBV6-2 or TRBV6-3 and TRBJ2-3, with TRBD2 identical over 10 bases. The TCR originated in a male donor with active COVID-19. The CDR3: CASSSGGALGTQYF. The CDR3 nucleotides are TGTGCCAGCAGTAGCGGGGGGGCCTTAGGTACGCAGTATTTT.